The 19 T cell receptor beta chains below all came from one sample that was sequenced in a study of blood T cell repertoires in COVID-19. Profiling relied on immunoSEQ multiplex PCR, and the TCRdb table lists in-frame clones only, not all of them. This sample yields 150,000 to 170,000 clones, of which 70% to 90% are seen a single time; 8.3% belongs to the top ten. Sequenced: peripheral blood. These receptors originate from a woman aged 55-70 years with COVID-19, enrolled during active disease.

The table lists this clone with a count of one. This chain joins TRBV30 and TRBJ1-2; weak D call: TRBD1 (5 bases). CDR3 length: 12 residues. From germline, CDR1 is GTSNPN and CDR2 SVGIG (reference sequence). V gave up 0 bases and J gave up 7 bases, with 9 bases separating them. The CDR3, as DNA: TGTGCCTGGAGTGTAGGGGCGTTTGGCTACACCTTC. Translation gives CAWSVGAFGYTF.

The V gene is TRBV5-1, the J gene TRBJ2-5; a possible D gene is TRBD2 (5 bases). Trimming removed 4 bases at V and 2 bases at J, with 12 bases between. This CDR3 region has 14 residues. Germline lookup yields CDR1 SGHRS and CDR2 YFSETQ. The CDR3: CASSRARGQETQYF. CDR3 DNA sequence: TGCGCCAGCAGCCGCGCCCGGGGACAAGAGACCCAGTACTTC.

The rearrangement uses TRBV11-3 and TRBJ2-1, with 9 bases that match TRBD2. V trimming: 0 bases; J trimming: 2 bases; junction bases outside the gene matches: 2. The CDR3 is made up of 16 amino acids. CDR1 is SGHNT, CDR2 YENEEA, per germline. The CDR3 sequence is CASSLDGGRAYNEQFF. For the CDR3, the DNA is TGTGCCAGCAGCTTAGACGGCGGGAGGGCCTACAATGAGCAGTTCTTC. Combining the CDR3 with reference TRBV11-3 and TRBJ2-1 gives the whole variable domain EAGVVQSPRYKIIEKKQPVAFWCNPISGHNTLYWYLQNLGQGPELLIRYENEEAVDDSQLPKDRFSAERLKGVDSTLKIQPAELGDSAVYLCASSLDGGRAYNEQFFGPGTRLTVL.

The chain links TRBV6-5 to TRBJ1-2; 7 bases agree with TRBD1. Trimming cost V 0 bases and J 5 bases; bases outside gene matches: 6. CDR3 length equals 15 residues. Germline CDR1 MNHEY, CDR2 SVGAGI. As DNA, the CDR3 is TGTGCCAGCAGTTACTCGGGACAGCTGCGGTATGGCTACACCTTC. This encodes CASSYSGQLRYGYTF.

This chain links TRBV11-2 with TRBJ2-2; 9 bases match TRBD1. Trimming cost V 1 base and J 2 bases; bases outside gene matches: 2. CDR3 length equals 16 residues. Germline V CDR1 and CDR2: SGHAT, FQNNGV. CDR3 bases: TGTGCCAGCAGCTTAGGGGGACAGGGAAACACCGGGGAGCTGTTTTTT. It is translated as CASSLGGQGNTGELFF.

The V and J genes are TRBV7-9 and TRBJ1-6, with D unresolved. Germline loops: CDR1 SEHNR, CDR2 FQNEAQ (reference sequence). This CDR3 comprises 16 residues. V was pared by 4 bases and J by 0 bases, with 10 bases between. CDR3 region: CASSSTQSSYNSPLHF. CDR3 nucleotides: TGTGCCAGCAGCTCGACTCAAAGCTCCTATAATTCACCCCTCCACTTT. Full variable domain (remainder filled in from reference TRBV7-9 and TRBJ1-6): DTGVSQNPRHKITKRGQNVTFRCDPISEHNRLYWYRQTLGQGPEFLTYFQNEAQLEKSRLLSDRFSAERPKGSFSTLEIQRTEQGDSAMYLCASSSTQSSYNSPLHFGNGTRLTVT.

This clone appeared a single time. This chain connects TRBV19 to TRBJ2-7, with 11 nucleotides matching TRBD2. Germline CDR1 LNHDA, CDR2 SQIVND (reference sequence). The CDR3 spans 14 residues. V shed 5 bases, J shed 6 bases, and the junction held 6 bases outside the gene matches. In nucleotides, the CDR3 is TGTGCCAGTAGTCTACTAGCGGGAGAGGTCGAGCAGTACTTC. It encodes CASSLLAGEVEQYF.

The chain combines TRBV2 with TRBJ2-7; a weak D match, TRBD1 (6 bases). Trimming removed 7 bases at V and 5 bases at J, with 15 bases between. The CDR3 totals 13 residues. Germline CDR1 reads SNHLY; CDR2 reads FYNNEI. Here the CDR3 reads CASTGTLGNEQYF. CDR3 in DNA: TGTGCCAGCACTGGGACACTTGGGAACGAGCAGTACTTC.

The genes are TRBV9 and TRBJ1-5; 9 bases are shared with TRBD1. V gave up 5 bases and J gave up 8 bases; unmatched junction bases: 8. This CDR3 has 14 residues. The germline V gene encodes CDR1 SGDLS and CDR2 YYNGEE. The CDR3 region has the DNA TGTGCCAGCAGTGCGGGGACAGGGCCTAAGCCCCAGCATTTT. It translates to CASSAGTGPKPQHF.

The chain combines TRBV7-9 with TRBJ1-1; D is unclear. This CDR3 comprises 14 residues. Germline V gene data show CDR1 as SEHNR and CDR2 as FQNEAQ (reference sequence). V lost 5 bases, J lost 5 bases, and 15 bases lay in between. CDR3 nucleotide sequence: TGTGCCAGCAGCCAGAGCAAGGGAGGAACTGAAGCTTTCTTT. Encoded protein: CASSQSKGGTEAFF.

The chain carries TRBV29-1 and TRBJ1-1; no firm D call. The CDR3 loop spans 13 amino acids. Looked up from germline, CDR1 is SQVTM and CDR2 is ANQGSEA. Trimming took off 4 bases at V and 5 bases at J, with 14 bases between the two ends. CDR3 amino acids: CSVVWRGGTEAFF. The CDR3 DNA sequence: TGCAGCGTTGTGTGGCGGGGAGGAACTGAAGCTTTCTTT.

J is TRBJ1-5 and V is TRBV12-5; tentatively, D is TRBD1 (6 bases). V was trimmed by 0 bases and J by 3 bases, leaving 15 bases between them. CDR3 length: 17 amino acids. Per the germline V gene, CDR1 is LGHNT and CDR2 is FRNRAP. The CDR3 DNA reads TGTGCTAGTGGTTTGGTCCTATCGCAGGGGTCCAATCAGCCCCAGCATTTT. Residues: CASGLVLSQGSNQPQHF.

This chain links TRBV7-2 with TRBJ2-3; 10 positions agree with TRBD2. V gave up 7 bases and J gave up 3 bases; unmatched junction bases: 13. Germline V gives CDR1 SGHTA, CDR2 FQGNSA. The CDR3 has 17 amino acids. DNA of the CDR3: TGTGCCAGCACCAAAGGAGGAGCGGGGGGGCTGACAGATACGCAGTATTTT. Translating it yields CASTKGGAGGLTDTQYF. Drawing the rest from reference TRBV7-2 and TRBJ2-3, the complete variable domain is GAGVSQSPSNKVTEKGKDVELRCDPISGHTALYWYRQSLGQGLEFLIYFQGNSAPDKSGLPSDRFSAERTGGSVSTLTIQRTQQEDSAVYLCASTKGGAGGLTDTQYFGPGTRLTVL.

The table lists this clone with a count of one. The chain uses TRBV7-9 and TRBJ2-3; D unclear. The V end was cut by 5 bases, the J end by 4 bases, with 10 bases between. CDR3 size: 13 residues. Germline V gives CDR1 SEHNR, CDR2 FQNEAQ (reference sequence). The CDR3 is CASSARDADTQYF. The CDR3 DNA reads TGTGCCAGCAGCGCAAGAGATGCAGATACGCAGTATTTT.

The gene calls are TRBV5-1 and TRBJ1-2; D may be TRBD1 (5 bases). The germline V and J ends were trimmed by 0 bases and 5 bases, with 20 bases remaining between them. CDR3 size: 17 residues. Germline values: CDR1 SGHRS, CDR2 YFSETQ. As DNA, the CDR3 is TGCGCCAGCAGCTTGGACAACAGGTGGGGGGATGTGTATGGCTACACCTTC. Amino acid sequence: CASSLDNRWGDVYGYTF.

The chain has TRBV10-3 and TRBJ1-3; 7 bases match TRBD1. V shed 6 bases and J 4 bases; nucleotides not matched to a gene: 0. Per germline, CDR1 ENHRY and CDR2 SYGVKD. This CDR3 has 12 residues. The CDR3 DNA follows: TGTGCCATCAGGACAGGGGGAAACACCATATATTTT. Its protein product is CAIRTGGNTIYF.

The CDR3 here is CASSSQGHTEAFF. The CDR3 coding sequence is TGCGCCAGCAGTTCACAGGGACACACTGAAGCTTTCTTT. This chain joins TRBV5-1 and TRBJ1-1; a possible D gene is TRBD1 (6 bases). The CDR3 covers 13 residues. Germline CDR1 is SGHRS and CDR2 is YFSETQ. Trimming took off 5 bases at V and 3 bases at J, with 11 bases between the two ends.

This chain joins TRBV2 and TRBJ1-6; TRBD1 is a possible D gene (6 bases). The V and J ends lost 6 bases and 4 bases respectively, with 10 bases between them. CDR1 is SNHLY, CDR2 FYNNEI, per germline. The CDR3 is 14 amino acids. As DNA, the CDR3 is TGTGCCAGCAGGGTGGGGGCTTATAATTCACCCCTCCACTTT. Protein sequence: CASRVGAYNSPLHF.

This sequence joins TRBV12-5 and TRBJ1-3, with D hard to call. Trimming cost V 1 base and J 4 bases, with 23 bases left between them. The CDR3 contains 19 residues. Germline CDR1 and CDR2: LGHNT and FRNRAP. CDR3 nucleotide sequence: TGTGCTAGTGGTTTGGAGCTAATGGGAGGGAAAATTGGAGGAAACACCATATATTTT. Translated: CASGLELMGGKIGGNTIYF.